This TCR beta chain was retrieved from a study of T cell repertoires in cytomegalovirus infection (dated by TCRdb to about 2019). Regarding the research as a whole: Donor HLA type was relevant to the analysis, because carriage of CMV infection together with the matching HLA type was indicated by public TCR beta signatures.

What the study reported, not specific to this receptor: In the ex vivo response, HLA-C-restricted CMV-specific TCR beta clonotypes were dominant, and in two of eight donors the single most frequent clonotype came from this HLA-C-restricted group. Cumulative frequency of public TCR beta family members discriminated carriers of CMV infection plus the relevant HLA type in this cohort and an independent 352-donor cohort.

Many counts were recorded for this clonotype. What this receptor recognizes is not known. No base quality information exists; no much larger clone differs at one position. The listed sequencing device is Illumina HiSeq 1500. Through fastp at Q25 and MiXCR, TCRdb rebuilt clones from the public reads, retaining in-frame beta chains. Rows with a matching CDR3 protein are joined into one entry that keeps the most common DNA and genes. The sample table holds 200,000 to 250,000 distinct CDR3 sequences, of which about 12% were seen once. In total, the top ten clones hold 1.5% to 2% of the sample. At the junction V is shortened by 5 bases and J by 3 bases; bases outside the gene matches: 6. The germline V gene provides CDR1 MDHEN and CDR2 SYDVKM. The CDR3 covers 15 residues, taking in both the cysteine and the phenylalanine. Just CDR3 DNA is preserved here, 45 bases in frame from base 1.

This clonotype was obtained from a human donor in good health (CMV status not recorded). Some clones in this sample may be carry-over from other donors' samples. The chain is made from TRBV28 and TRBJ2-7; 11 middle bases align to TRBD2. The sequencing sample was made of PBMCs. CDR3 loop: CASSMGLAEFYEQYF. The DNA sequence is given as TGTGCCAGCAGTATGGGACTAGCGGAGTTCTACGAGCAGTACTTC.